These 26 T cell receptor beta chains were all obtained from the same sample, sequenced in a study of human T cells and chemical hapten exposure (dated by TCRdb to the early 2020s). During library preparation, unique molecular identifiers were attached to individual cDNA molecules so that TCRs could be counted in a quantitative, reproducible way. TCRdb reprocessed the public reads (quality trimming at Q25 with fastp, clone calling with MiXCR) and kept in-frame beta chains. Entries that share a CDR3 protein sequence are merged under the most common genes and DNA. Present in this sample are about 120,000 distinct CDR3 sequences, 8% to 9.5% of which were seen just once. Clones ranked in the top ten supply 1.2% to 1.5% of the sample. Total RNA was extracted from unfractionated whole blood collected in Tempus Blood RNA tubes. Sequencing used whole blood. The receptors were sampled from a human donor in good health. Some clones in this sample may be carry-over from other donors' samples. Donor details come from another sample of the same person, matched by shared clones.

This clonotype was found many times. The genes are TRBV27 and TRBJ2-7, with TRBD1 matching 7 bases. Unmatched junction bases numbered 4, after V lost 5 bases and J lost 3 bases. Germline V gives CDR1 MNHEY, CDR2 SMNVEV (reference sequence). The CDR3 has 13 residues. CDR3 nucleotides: TGTGCCAGCAGTCGGGACAGTGGCTACGAGCAGTACTTC. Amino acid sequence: CASSRDSGYEQYF.

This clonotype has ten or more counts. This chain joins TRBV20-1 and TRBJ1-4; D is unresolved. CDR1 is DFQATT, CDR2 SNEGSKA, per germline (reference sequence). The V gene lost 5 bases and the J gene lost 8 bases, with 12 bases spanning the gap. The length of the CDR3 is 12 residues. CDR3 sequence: CSAGLGSEKLFF. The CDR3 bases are TGCAGTGCTGGCTTAGGTTCGGAAAAACTGTTTTTT.

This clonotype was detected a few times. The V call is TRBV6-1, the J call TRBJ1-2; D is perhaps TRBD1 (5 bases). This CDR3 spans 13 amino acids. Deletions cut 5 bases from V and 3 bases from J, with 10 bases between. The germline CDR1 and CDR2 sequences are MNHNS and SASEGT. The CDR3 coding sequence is TGTGCCAGCAGTTGGGGACTCGACTATGGCTACACCTTC. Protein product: CASSWGLDYGYTF.

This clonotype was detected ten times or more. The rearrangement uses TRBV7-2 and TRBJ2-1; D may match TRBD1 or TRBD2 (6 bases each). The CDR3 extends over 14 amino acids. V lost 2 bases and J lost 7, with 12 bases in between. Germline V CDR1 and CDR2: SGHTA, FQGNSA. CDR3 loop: CASSLTRRGNEQFF. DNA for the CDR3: TGTGCCAGCAGCTTAACTAGGAGGGGGAATGAGCAGTTCTTC.

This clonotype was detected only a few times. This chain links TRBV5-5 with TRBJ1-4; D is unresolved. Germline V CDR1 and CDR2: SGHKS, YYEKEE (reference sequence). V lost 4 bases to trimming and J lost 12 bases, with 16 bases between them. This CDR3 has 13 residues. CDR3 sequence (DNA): TGTGCCAGCAGCCCAGCTACCTATTACGAACTGTTTTTT. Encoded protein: CASSPATYYELFF.

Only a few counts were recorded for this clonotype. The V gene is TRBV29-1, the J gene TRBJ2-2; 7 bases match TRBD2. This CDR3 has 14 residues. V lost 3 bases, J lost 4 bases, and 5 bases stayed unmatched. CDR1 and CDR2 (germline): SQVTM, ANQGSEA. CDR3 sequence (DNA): TGCAGCGTTGATCCAGCGGGGACCACCGGGGAGCTGTTTTTT. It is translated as CSVDPAGTTGELFF.

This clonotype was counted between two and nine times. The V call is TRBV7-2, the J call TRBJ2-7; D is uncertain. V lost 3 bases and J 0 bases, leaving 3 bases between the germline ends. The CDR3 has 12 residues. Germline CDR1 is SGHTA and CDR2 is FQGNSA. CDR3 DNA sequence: TGTGCCAGCAGCTTTGTCTCCTACGAGCAGTACTTC. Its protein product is CASSFVSYEQYF. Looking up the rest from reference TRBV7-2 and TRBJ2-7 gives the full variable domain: GAGVSQSPSNKVTEKGKDVELRCDPISGHTALYWYRQSLGQGLEFLIYFQGNSAPDKSGLPSDRFSAERTGGSVSTLTIQRTQQEDSAVYLCASSFVSYEQYFGPGTRLTVT.

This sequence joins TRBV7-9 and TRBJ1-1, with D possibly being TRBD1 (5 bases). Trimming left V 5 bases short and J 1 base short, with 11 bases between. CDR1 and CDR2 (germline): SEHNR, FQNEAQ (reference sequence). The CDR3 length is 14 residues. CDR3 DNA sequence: TGTGCCAGCAGCCCTAGCGGACAGAACACTGAAGCTTTCTTT. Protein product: CASSPSGQNTEAFF. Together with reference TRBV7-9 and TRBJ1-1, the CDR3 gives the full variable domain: DTGVSQNPRHKITKRGQNVTFRCDPISEHNRLYWYRQTLGQGPEFLTYFQNEAQLEKSRLLSDRFSAERPKGSFSTLEIQRTEQGDSAMYLCASSPSGQNTEAFFGQGTRLTVV.

CDR3 nucleotides: TGTGCCAGCAGTTTATCCGTCATTGAAGCTTTCTTT. Its protein is CASSLSVIEAFF. The chain carries TRBV7-9 and TRBJ1-1; D call uncertain. From germline, CDR1 is SEHNR and CDR2 FQNEAQ (reference sequence). The CDR3 sequence is 12 residues long. The V end was cut by 6 bases, the J end by 7 bases, with 12 bases between.

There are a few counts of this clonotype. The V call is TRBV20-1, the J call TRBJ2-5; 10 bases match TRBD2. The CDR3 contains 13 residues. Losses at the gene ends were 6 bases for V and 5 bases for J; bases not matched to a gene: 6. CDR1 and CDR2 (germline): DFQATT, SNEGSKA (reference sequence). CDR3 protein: CSAPLAGDETQYF. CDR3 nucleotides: TGCAGTGCCCCTCTAGCGGGAGATGAGACCCAGTACTTC.

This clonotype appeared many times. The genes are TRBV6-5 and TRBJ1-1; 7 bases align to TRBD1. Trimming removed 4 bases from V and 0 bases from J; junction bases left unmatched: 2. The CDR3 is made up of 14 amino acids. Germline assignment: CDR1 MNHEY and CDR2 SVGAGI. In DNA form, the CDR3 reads TGTGCCAGCAGTTCAGACAGGGTGAACACTGAAGCTTTCTTT. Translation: CASSSDRVNTEAFF.

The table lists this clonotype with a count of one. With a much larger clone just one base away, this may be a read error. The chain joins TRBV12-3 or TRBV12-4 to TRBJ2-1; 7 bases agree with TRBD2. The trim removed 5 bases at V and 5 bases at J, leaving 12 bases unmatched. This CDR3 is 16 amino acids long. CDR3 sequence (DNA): TGTGCCAGCAGTCCCTTACTAGCGAGAACGGACAATGAGCAGTTCTTC. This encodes CASSPLLARTDNEQFF.

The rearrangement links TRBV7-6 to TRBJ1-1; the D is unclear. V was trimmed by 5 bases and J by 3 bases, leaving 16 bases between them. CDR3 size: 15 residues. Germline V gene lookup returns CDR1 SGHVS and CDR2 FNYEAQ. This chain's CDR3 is CASSDPGEGHTEAFF. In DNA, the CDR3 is TGTGCCAGCAGCGACCCTGGGGAGGGCCACACTGAAGCTTTCTTT. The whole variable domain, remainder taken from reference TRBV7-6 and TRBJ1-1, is GAGVSQSPRYKVTKRGQDVALRCDPISGHVSLYWYRQALGQGPEFLTYFNYEAQQDKSGLPNDRFSAERPEGSISTLTIQRTEQRDSAMYRCASSDPGEGHTEAFFGQGTRLTVV.

Here the CDR3 DNA reads TGCAGCGTTGAAGTGCGCGGCCAGGGGCTAGAGACCCAGTACTTC. Translated, it gives CSVEVRGQGLETQYF. V and J are TRBV29-1 and TRBJ2-5; maybe TRBD1 (6 bases). Germline assignment: CDR1 SQVTM and CDR2 ANQGSEA. The CDR3 has 15 residues. Trimming removed 1 base from V and 4 bases from J, with 16 bases in between. The whole variable domain, filled in from reference TRBV29-1 and TRBJ2-5, reads SAVISQKPSRDICQRGTSLTIQCQVDSQVTMMFWYRQQPGQSLTLIATANQGSEATYESGFVIDKFPISRPNLTFSTLTVSNMSPEDSSIYLCSVEVRGQGLETQYFGPGTRLLVL.

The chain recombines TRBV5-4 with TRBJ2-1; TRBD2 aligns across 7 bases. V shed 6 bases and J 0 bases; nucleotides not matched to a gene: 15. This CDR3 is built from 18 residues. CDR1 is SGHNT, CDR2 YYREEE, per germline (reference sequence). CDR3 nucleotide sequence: TGTGCCAGCACCCTGAACCCAACTAGCGTGAGCTCCTACAATGAGCAGTTCTTC. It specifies CASTLNPTSVSSYNEQFF. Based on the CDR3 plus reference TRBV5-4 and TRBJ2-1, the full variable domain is ETGVTQSPTHLIKTRGQQVTLRCSSQSGHNTVSWYQQALGQGPQFIFQYYREEENGRGNFPPRFSGLQFPNYSSELNVNALELDDSALYLCASTLNPTSVSSYNEQFFGPGTRLTVL.

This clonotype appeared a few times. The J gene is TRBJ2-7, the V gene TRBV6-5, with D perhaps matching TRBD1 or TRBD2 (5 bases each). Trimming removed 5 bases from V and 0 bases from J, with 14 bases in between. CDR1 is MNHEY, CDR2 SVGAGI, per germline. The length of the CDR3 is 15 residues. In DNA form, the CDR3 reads TGTGCCAGCAGTCTCGGGACGGCTCACTCCTACGAGCAGTACTTC. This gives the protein CASSLGTAHSYEQYF.

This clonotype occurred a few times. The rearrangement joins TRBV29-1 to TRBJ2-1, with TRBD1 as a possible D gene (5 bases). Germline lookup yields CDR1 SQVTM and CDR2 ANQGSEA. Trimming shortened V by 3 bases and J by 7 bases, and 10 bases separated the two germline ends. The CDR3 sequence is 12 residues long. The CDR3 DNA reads TGCAGCGTTGAGAGTCAGGGTAATGAGCAGTTCTTC. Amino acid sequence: CSVESQGNEQFF.

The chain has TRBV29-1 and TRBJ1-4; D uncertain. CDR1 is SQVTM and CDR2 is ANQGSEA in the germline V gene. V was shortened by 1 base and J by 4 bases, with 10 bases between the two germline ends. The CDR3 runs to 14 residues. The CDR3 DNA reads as TGCAGCGTTGAAGCAGGCAAACGTAATGAAAAACTGTTTTTT. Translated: CSVEAGKRNEKLFF.

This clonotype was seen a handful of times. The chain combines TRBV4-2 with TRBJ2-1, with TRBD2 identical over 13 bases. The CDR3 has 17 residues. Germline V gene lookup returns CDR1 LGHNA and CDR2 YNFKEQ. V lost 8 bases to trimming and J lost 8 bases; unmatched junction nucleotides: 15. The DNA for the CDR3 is TGTGCCAGCTCTGGGGGACTAGCGGGACCCTTGGCCCATGAGCAGTTCTTC. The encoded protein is CASSGGLAGPLAHEQFF.

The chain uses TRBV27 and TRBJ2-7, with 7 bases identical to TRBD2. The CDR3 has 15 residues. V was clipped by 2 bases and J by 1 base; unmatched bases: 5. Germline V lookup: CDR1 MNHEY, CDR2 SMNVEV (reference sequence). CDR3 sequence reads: CASSLGGEGSYEQYF. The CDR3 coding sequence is TGTGCCAGCAGTTTAGGGGGGGAAGGATCCTACGAGCAGTACTTC.

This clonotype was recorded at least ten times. The CDR3, as DNA: TGCAGTGCTACCCCCGTCGACGCCGCCTCCACAGATACGCAGTATTTT. As protein: CSATPVDAASTDTQYF. The chain combines TRBV20-1 with TRBJ2-3; D is uncertain. Germline assignment: CDR1 DFQATT and CDR2 SNEGSKA (reference sequence). The CDR3 spans 16 residues. V dropped 4 bases and J dropped 2 bases, with 19 bases sitting between them.

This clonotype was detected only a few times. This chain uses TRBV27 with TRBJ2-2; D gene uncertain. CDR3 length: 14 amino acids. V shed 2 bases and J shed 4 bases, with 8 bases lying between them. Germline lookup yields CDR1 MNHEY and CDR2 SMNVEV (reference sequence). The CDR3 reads CASSLTTPTGELFF. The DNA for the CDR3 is TGTGCCAGCAGTTTAACGACACCCACCGGGGAGCTGTTTTTT.

The CDR3 DNA reads TGTGCCAGCGGGGGACAGGGGGTCACTGAAGCTTTCTTT. This sequence encodes CASGGQGVTEAFF. The gene calls are TRBV2 and TRBJ1-1; 11 nucleotides match TRBD1. Trimming cost V 8 bases and J 4 bases; bases outside gene matches: 3. This CDR3 is 13 amino acids long. Germline lookup yields CDR1 SNHLY and CDR2 FYNNEI. Full variable domain (rest looked up from reference TRBV2 and TRBJ1-1): EPEVTQTPSHQVTQMGQEVILRCVPISNHLYFYWYRQILGQKVEFLVSFYNNEISEKSEIFDDQFSVERPDGSNFTLKIRSTKLEDSAMYFCASGGQGVTEAFFGQGTRLTVV.

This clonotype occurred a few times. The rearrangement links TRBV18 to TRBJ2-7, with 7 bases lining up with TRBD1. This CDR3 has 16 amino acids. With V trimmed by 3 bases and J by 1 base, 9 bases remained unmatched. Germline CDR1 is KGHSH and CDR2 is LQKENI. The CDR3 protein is CASSPTAGTASYEQYF. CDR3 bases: TGTGCCAGCTCACCTACCGCCGGGACAGCTTCCTACGAGCAGTACTTC.

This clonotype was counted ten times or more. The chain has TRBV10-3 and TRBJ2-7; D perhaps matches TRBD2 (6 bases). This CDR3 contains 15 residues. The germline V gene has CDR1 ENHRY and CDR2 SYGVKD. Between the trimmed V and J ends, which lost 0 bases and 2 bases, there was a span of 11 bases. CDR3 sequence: CAISESSGVAYEQYF. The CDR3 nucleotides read TGTGCCATCAGTGAGTCTAGCGGAGTAGCCTACGAGCAGTACTTC.

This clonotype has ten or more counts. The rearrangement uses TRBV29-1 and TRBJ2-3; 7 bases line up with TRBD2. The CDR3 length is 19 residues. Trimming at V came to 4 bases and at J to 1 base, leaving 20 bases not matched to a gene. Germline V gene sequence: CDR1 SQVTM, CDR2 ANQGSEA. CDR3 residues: CSVVPLRQREQDRTDTQYF. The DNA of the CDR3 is TGCAGCGTTGTCCCCCTCCGCCAGCGGGAACAAGATCGCACAGATACGCAGTATTTT.